Described below is a single T cell receptor beta chain sequence and its context. Its matching antigen is unknown. One entry per CDR3 protein results from TCRdb running MiXCR on the reads. The table shows approximately 910,000 distinct CDR3 sequences, with about a third occurring only once. The data were taken from a study of T cell repertoires in cytomegalovirus infection. Study-level information: CMV infection and matching HLA type were both indicated by public TCR beta signatures.

Per the germline V gene, CDR1 is LGHNA and CDR2 is YSLEER. This CDR3 has 17 residues. V was cut by 0 bases and J by 10 bases, with 22 bases left in between. The chain employs TRBV4-3 and TRBJ2-1; D is undetermined. This TCR came from a human donor in good health (CMV status not recorded). Some clones in this sample may be carry-over from other donors' samples. The sample here was cultured CD8+ T cells from PBMCs, taken from culture after CMV antigen stimulation. CDR3 protein: CASSQERTQVFQWEQFF. CDR3 sequence (DNA): TGCGCCAGCAGCCAAGAACGTACCCAGGTCTTTCAGTGGGAGCAGTTCTTC.